The present T cell receptor beta chain was sequenced within a study of control samples from healthy donors and cancer patients. The protocol was immunoSEQ multiplex PCR, while the TCRdb copy is restricted to in-frame clones and leaves out a portion. The sample lists about 410,000 clones; approximately 92% were seen once. Germline V lookup: CDR1 DFQATT, CDR2 SNEGSKA (reference sequence). The CDR3 sequence is 11 residues long. V was shortened by 5 bases and J by 5 bases, with 9 bases between the two germline ends. V and J are TRBV20-1 and TRBJ2-5, with D unresolved. Sequencing was performed on PBMCs. The TCR sequence derives from a man between 40 and 49 years old with head and neck cancer. Here the CDR3 DNA reads TGCAGTGCTCGGATCGGGGAGACCCAGTACTTC. Translation: CSARIGETQYF.